This is a list of T cell receptor beta chains from one sample in a study of T cells in Graves' hyperthyroidism and ophthalmopathy. Each CDR3 protein gets one entry after TCRdb re-called the multiplex PCR reads with MiXCR. The sample lists about 400,000 distinct CDR3 sequences, more than 15% occurring once. The sample consisted of blood. The receptor source for this set is a woman under 30 with Graves' hyperthyroidism. The CDR3 runs from the conserved cysteine through the conserved F or W. The D gene is left open where the match is weak. Clone size, where shown, is once, few, many, or a class for clones that have expanded.

d_gene: TRBD1
v_gene: TRBV9
abundance: many
j_gene: TRBJ2-6
CDR3nt: TGTGCCAGCAGCGTAGCCCAGGACAGGCCTGGGGCCAACGTCCTGACTTTC
CDR3aa: CASSVAQDRPGANVLTF

d_gene: TRBD1
v_gene: TRBV5-8
abundance: many
j_gene: TRBJ1-6
CDR3nt: TGTGCCAGCAGCCGAGGACAGGGTTATTCACCCCTCCACTTT
CDR3aa: CASSRGQGYSPLHF

d_gene: NA
v_gene: TRBV20-1
abundance: many
j_gene: TRBJ2-1
CDR3nt: TGCAGTCTTGGCGATGAGCAGTTCTTC
CDR3aa: CSLGDEQFF

d_gene: NA
v_gene: TRBV2
abundance: many
j_gene: TRBJ2-7
CDR3nt: TGTGCCAGCAGCGACCTTCGAGATAGCACGCAGTACTTC
CDR3aa: CASSDLRDSTQYF

d_gene: NA
v_gene: TRBV29-1
abundance: many
j_gene: TRBJ2-5
CDR3nt: TGCAGCGCCTTGGGGGGCCGGGAGACCCAGTACTTC
CDR3aa: CSALGGRETQYF

d_gene: NA
v_gene: TRBV19
abundance: NA
j_gene: TRBJ1-2
CDR3nt: TGTGCCAGTAGAACTGTCGAGGGCTATGGCTACACCTTC
CDR3aa: CASRTVEGYGYTF

d_gene: TRBD1
v_gene: TRBV20-1
abundance: many
j_gene: TRBJ2-7
CDR3nt: TGCAGTATGGGACAGGGGAGGCCCTACGAGCAGTACTTC
CDR3aa: CSMGQGRPYEQYF

d_gene: TRBD1
v_gene: TRBV3-1
abundance: NA
j_gene: TRBJ2-7
CDR3nt: TGTGCCAGCAGCTACACCGGGACAGGGATTTACGAGCAGTACTTC
CDR3aa: CASSYTGTGIYEQYF

d_gene: NA
v_gene: TRBV19
abundance: few
j_gene: TRBJ2-2
CDR3nt: TGTGCCAGTAGTATGGGTCAGACGAACACCGGGGAGCTGTTTTTT
CDR3aa: CASSMGQTNTGELFF

d_gene: TRBD2
v_gene: TRBV6-1
abundance: many
j_gene: TRBJ2-2
CDR3nt: TGTGCCAGCAGGCGGGGGGGCCTCGATCTCGGGGAGCTGTTTTTT
CDR3aa: CASRRGGLDLGELFF

d_gene: NA
v_gene: TRBV5-5
abundance: many
j_gene: TRBJ2-3
CDR3nt: TGTGCCAGCAGCTTGGCGCCTGGGGGAGATACGCAGTATTTT
CDR3aa: CASSLAPGGDTQYF

d_gene: TRBD1
v_gene: TRBV3-1
abundance: NA
j_gene: TRBJ1-5
CDR3nt: TGTGCCAGCAGCCGTAAGACAGGGCGCAATCAGCCCCAGCATTTT
CDR3aa: CASSRKTGRNQPQHF

d_gene: NA
v_gene: TRBV5-1
abundance: NA
j_gene: TRBJ1-1
CDR3nt: TGCGCCAGCAGCGTGGGTACCGGGGCCCAGAGCACTGAAGCTTTCTTT
CDR3aa: CASSVGTGAQSTEAFF

d_gene: NA
v_gene: TRBV5-1
abundance: NA
j_gene: TRBJ2-5
CDR3nt: TGCGCCAGCAGCTTGGGAGGAGGAGGGACCCAGTACTTC
CDR3aa: CASSLGGGGTQYF

d_gene: NA
v_gene: TRBV20-1
abundance: few
j_gene: TRBJ2-3
CDR3nt: TGCAGTGCTACCGATCAAGGGGATACGCAGTATTTT
CDR3aa: CSATDQGDTQYF

d_gene: NA
v_gene: TRBV12-3/TRBV12-4
abundance: many
j_gene: TRBJ1-1
CDR3nt: TGTGCCAGCGGCCTCACCGGGACAATGAACACTGAAGCTTTCTTT
CDR3aa: CASGLTGTMNTEAFF

d_gene: NA
v_gene: TRBV12-5
abundance: many
j_gene: TRBJ1-6
CDR3nt: TGTGCTAGTGGCCCCGCGCGACACAATTCACCCCTCCACTTT
CDR3aa: CASGPARHNSPLHF

d_gene: TRBD1
v_gene: TRBV6-2/TRBV6-3
abundance: NA
j_gene: TRBJ1-5
CDR3nt: TGTGCCAGCAGGGTACAGGGGGCACGACAGCCCCAGCATTTT
CDR3aa: CASRVQGARQPQHF

d_gene: TRBD2
v_gene: TRBV7-3
abundance: many
j_gene: TRBJ2-3
CDR3nt: TGTGCCAGCAGCGGACCTCTCGCGGGGGGGAGCACAGATACGCAGTATTTT
CDR3aa: CASSGPLAGGSTDTQYF

d_gene: NA
v_gene: TRBV6-5
abundance: many
j_gene: TRBJ1-2
CDR3nt: TGTGCCAGCAGTTACCTGGGCCGGACGGGCTACACCTTC
CDR3aa: CASSYLGRTGYTF

d_gene: TRBD2
v_gene: TRBV20-1
abundance: many
j_gene: TRBJ2-1
CDR3nt: TGCAGTGCTAGACATAGCGGGAGCAGCTCCTACAATGAGCAGTTCTTC
CDR3aa: CSARHSGSSSYNEQFF

d_gene: TRBD2
v_gene: TRBV6-1
abundance: many
j_gene: TRBJ2-7
CDR3nt: TGTGCCAGCAGTGACAGCGGGGCCTCCTACGAGCAGTACTTC
CDR3aa: CASSDSGASYEQYF

d_gene: TRBD2
v_gene: TRBV12-3/TRBV12-4
abundance: many
j_gene: TRBJ2-5
CDR3nt: TGTGCCAGCAGTTTCCGACCCGCGGGGGGGCAGGAGACCCAGTACTTC
CDR3aa: CASSFRPAGGQETQYF

d_gene: TRBD1
v_gene: TRBV7-9
abundance: NA
j_gene: TRBJ1-1
CDR3nt: TGTGCCAGCAGCTTAGGACTCCGGGACAGGGGGCGTGAGAACACTGAAGCTTTCTTT
CDR3aa: CASSLGLRDRGRENTEAFF

d_gene: NA
v_gene: TRBV12-3/TRBV12-4
abundance: NA
j_gene: TRBJ1-1
CDR3nt: TGTGCCAGCACCCAACAGGGTCGCACTGAAGCTTTCTTT
CDR3aa: CASTQQGRTEAFF

d_gene: TRBD1
v_gene: TRBV18
abundance: many
j_gene: TRBJ1-6
CDR3nt: TGTGCCAGCTCACCGGGACAGGGGGAAAATTCACCCCTCCACTTT
CDR3aa: CASSPGQGENSPLHF

d_gene: TRBD2
v_gene: TRBV3-1
abundance: NA
j_gene: TRBJ2-7
CDR3nt: TGTGCCAGCAGCCATACACTAGCGGGAAGCTCCTACGAGCAGTACTTC
CDR3aa: CASSHTLAGSSYEQYF

d_gene: TRBD2
v_gene: TRBV24-1
abundance: many
j_gene: TRBJ2-7
CDR3nt: TGTGCCACCAGTGTTGGCGGGGGAGGTCAGTCCGAGCAGTACTTC
CDR3aa: CATSVGGGGQSEQYF

d_gene: TRBD1
v_gene: TRBV6-5
abundance: many
j_gene: TRBJ1-2
CDR3nt: TGTGCCAGCAGTTACTTTTCCGGGACAGGGGATGGCTACACCTTC
CDR3aa: CASSYFSGTGDGYTF

d_gene: NA
v_gene: TRBV20-1
abundance: many
j_gene: TRBJ2-1
CDR3nt: TGCAGTGCTGGGGGCGCGGGCCTCAATGAGCAGTTCTTC
CDR3aa: CSAGGAGLNEQFF

d_gene: NA
v_gene: TRBV6-1
abundance: few
j_gene: TRBJ1-5
CDR3nt: TGTGCCAGCAGTTATGGGGGGGCGTGGGGCAATCAGCCCCAGCATTTT
CDR3aa: CASSYGGAWGNQPQHF

d_gene: NA
v_gene: TRBV10-3
abundance: few
j_gene: TRBJ1-3
CDR3nt: TGTGCCATCTTCCAGGCCGCGCTCTGGTATGGAAACACCATATATTTT
CDR3aa: CAIFQAALWYGNTIYF

d_gene: NA
v_gene: TRBV5-1
abundance: NA
j_gene: TRBJ2-3
CDR3nt: TGCGCCAGTCGGGACTTCCTAGGTACTTCAGATACGCAGTATTTT
CDR3aa: CASRDFLGTSDTQYF

d_gene: NA
v_gene: TRBV28
abundance: NA
j_gene: TRBJ2-7
CDR3nt: TGTGCCAGCAGTTTTATCGCCAGGGGCGGCTACGAGCAGTACTTC
CDR3aa: CASSFIARGGYEQYF

d_gene: NA
v_gene: TRBV4-1
abundance: NA
j_gene: TRBJ1-5
CDR3nt: TGCGCCAGCAGCCAAGATATCAGCAATCAGCCCCAGCATTTT
CDR3aa: CASSQDISNQPQHF

d_gene: NA
v_gene: TRBV4-1
abundance: few
j_gene: TRBJ1-4
CDR3nt: TGCGCCAGCAGCCATCGCCCACATTGGCGGGTTAATGAAAAACTGTTTTTT
CDR3aa: CASSHRPHWRVNEKLFF

d_gene: TRBD1
v_gene: TRBV20-1
abundance: few
j_gene: TRBJ2-7
CDR3nt: TGCAGTGCTAGGGAGGTGGGGACAGGGGGGTCCGAGCAGTACTTC
CDR3aa: CSAREVGTGGSEQYF

d_gene: NA
v_gene: TRBV3-1
abundance: NA
j_gene: TRBJ2-7
CDR3nt: TGTGCCAGCAGCCAAGTAGGGGACAAGGGTCTTAGGGACGAGCAGTACTTC
CDR3aa: CASSQVGDKGLRDEQYF

d_gene: TRBD2
v_gene: TRBV20-1
abundance: many
j_gene: TRBJ2-7
CDR3nt: TGCAGTGCTAGAGAGGCGGCTAGCGGGGCGTACGAGCAGTACTTC
CDR3aa: CSAREAASGAYEQYF

d_gene: TRBD1
v_gene: TRBV6-1
abundance: many
j_gene: TRBJ2-2
CDR3nt: TGTGCCAGCGGGTCGACAGGGGATTTCTCGAACACCGGGGAGCTGTTTTTT
CDR3aa: CASGSTGDFSNTGELFF

d_gene: NA
v_gene: TRBV19
abundance: many
j_gene: TRBJ2-3
CDR3nt: TGTGCCAGCGGTCGTGACAGACTATCAGATACGCAGTATTTT
CDR3aa: CASGRDRLSDTQYF

d_gene: NA
v_gene: TRBV30
abundance: NA
j_gene: TRBJ1-1
CDR3nt: TGTGCCTGGACCCCCCCCCCGCTCAACACTGAAGCTTTCTTT
CDR3aa: CAWTPPPLNTEAFF

d_gene: NA
v_gene: TRBV9
abundance: NA
j_gene: TRBJ2-2
CDR3nt: TGTGCCAGCAGCGTGAAGCCCACCGGGGAGCTGTTTTTT
CDR3aa: CASSVKPTGELFF

d_gene: TRBD2
v_gene: TRBV9
abundance: many
j_gene: TRBJ2-7
CDR3nt: TGTGCCAGCAGCGTAGGTCTTGGCGGGAGTTCCTACGAGCAGTACTTC
CDR3aa: CASSVGLGGSSYEQYF

d_gene: NA
v_gene: TRBV5-4
abundance: few
j_gene: TRBJ2-6
CDR3nt: TGTGCCAGCAGCTTGTTAAGGAGGGAGGACCTCCTCTCTGGGGCCAACGTCCTGACTTTC
CDR3aa: CASSLLRREDLLSGANVLTF

d_gene: TRBD2
v_gene: TRBV20-1
abundance: many
j_gene: TRBJ2-1
CDR3nt: TGCAGTGCTACTAGCGGGCCCTACAATGAGCAGTTCTTC
CDR3aa: CSATSGPYNEQFF

d_gene: NA
v_gene: TRBV19
abundance: few
j_gene: TRBJ1-3
CDR3nt: TGTGCCAGTAGCAACCCCCGCAGGGAGTCTGGAAACACCATATATTTT
CDR3aa: CASSNPRRESGNTIYF